Detailed here is one TCR beta chain. The V gene's germline CDR1 is SGHNT and CDR2 YENEEA. The V and J ends lost 3 bases and 5 bases respectively, with 7 bases between them. CDR3 length: 12 residues. Here immunoSEQ multiplex PCR was the method, and the copy in TCRdb shows in-frame clones only, minus some. In the table there are 100,000 to 150,000 clones, about 80% of which are singletons. This record comes from a study of blood T cell repertoires in COVID-19. The specimen was peripheral blood. The genes are TRBV11-3 and TRBJ1-1; weak D call: TRBD1 (5 bases). This clonotype originated in a man aged 35 to 55 with active or convalescent COVID-19. The CDR3 protein is CASSFQGTEAFF. In nucleotides, the CDR3 is TGTGCCAGCAGCTTTCAGGGTACTGAAGCTTTCTTT.